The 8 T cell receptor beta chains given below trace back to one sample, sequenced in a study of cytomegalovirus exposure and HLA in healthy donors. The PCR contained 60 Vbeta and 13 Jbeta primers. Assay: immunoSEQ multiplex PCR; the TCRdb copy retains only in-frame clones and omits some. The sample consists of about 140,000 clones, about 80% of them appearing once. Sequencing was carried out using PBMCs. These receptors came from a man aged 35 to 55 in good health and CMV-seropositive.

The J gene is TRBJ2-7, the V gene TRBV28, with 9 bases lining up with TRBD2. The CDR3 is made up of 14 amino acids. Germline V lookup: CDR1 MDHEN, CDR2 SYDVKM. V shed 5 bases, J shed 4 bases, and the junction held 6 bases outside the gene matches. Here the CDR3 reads CASSHSGSGYEQYF. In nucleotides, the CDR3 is TGTGCCAGCAGTCATAGCGGGAGTGGATACGAGCAGTACTTC. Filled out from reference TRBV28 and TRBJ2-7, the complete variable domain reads DVKVTQSSRYLVKRTGEKVFLECVQDMDHENMFWYRQDPGLGLRLIYFSYDVKMKEKGDIPEGYSVSREKKERFSLILESASTNQTSMYLCASSHSGSGYEQYFGPGTRLTVT.

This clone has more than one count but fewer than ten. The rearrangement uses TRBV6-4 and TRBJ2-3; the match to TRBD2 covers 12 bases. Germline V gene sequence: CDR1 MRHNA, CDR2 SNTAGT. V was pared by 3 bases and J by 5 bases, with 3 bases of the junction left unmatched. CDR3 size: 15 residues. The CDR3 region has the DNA TGTGCCAGCAGTGAGCTAGCGGGAGGGGGAGATACGCAGTATTTT. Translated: CASSELAGGGDTQYF.

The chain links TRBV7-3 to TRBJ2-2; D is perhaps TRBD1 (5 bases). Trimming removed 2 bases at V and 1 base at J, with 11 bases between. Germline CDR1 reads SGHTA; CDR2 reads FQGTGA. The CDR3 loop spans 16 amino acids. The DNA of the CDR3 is TGTGCCAGCAGCTTATATCCAGGGTTGAACACCGGGGAGCTGTTTTTT. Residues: CASSLYPGLNTGELFF. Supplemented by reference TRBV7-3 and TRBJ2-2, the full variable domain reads GAGVSQTPSNKVTEKGKYVELRCDPISGHTALYWYRQSLGQGPEFLIYFQGTGAADDSGLPNDRFFAVRPEGSVSTLKIQRTERGDSAVYLCASSLYPGLNTGELFFGEGSRLTVL.

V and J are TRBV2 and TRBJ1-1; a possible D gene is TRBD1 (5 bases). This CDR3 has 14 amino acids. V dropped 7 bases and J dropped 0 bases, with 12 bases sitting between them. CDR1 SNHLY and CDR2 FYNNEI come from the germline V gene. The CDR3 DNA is TGTGCCAGCAAGGAGGGGCGTATGAACACTGAAGCTTTCTTT. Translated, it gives CASKEGRMNTEAFF. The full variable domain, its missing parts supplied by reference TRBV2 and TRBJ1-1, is EPEVTQTPSHQVTQMGQEVILRCVPISNHLYFYWYRQILGQKVEFLVSFYNNEISEKSEIFDDQFSVERPDGSNFTLKIRSTKLEDSAMYFCASKEGRMNTEAFFGQGTRLTVV.

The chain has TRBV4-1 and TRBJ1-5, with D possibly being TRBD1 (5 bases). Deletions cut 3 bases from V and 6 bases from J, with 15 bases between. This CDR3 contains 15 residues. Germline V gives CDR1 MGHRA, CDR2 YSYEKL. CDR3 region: CASSQGGVPTQPQHF. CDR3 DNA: TGCGCCAGCAGCCAGGGAGGGGTCCCCACTCAGCCCCAGCATTTT.

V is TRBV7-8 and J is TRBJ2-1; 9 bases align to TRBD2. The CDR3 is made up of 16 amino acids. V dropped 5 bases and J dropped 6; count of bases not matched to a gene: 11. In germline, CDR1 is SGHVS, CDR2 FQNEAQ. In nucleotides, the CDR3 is TGTGCCAGCAGCCCCCTTGGGGCTAGCGGGACCAATGAGCAGTTCTTC. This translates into CASSPLGASGTNEQFF. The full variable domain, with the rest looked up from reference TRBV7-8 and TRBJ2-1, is GAGVSQSPRYKVAKRGQDVALRCDPISGHVSLFWYQQALGQGPEFLTYFQNEAQLDKSGLPSDRFFAERPEGSVSTLKIQRTQQEDSAVYLCASSPLGASGTNEQFFGPGTRLTVL.

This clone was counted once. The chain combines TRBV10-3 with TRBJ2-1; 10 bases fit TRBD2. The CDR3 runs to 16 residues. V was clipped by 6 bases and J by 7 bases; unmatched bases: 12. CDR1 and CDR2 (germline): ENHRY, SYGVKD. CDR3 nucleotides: TGTGCCATCAGGGCCGATAGCGGGAGGTATTCGAATGAGCAGTTCTTC. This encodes CAIRADSGRYSNEQFF.

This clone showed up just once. CDR3 sequence reads: CVSASSYEQYF. The CDR3 nucleotides are TGTGTCTCAGCGAGCTCCTACGAGCAGTACTTC. The rearrangement uses TRBV27 and TRBJ2-7; D not resolved. The germline gives CDR1 MNHEY, CDR2 SMNVEV (reference sequence). The CDR3 loop spans 11 amino acids.